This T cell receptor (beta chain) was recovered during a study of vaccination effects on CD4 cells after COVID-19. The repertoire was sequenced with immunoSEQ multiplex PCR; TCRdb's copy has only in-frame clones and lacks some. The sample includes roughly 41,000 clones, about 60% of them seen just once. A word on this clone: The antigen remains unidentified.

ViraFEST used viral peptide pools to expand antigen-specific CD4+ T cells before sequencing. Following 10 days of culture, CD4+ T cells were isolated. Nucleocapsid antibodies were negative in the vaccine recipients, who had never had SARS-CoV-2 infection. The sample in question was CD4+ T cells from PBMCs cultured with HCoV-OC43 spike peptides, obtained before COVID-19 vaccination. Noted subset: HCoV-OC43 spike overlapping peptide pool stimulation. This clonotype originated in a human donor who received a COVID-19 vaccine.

The CDR3 sequence is CASSLASHQETQYF. In nucleotides, the CDR3 is TGTGCCAGCAGCTTAGCCAGTCACCAAGAGACCCAGTACTTC. The chain has TRBV11-2 and TRBJ2-5; no clear D gene. The CDR3 is made up of 14 amino acids. Trimming removed 1 base at V and 0 bases at J, with 6 bases between. CDR1 is SGHAT and CDR2 is FQNNGV in the germline V gene.